This T cell receptor (beta chain) was recovered during a study of blood T cell repertoires in COVID-19. This clone has only one observation. Germline V CDR1 and CDR2: SGHTS, YDEGEE. The CDR3 runs to 14 residues. Trimming left V 4 bases short and J 2 bases short, with 12 bases between. Authors' analysis steps: Scientists estimated how many nucleated cells there were by amplifying reference gene primers. Assay used: immunoSEQ multiplex PCR; TCRdb lists only in-frame clones, some missing. The V and J calls and clone size are taken from that table; D and trimming were inferred from the DNA. Found here are fewer than 110,000 clones, around 84% of them singletons; the top ten hold around 13%.

This TCR derives from a human donor in a cohort sampled during active COVID-19. The chain employs TRBV5-8 and TRBJ1-2; D is possibly TRBD1 (5 bases). The sequencing input was peripheral blood. CDR3 sequence (DNA): TGTGCCAGCAGCCCGCGACAGACCAACTATGGCTACACCTTC. Its protein product is CASSPRQTNYGYTF.